The 2 T cell receptor beta chains in this list originate from one sample, sequenced in a study of spatial heterogeneity in lung cancer. The time point denotes: sample taken at primary tumor resection. TCRdb used MiXCR to reprocess the 5' RACE reads, holding one entry per CDR3 protein. The sample has about 2,000 distinct CDR3 sequences, roughly 7% seen once. Here the sequenced sample was normal lung tissue next to the tumor, taken at surgery. All receptors derive from a male donor with early-stage non-small cell lung cancer.

This clonotype occurred many times. CDR3 coding DNA: TGTGCCAGCAGCTCGAGCCGGTTGGATTACTCTGGAAACACCATATATTTT. Its protein product is CASSSSRLDYSGNTIYF. V and J are TRBV9 and TRBJ1-3; D ambiguous. With 4 bases removed from V and 0 bases from J, the gap between germline ends came to 17 bases. The CDR3 extends over 17 amino acids. Germline V gene sequence: CDR1 SGDLS, CDR2 YYNGEE. Based on the CDR3 plus reference TRBV9 and TRBJ1-3, the full variable domain is DSGVTQTPKHLITATGQRVTLRCSPRSGDLSVYWYQQSLDQGLQFLIQYYNGEERAKGNILERFSAQQFPDLHSELNLSSLELGDSALYFCASSSSRLDYSGNTIYFGEGSWLTVV.

This clonotype is termed medium-sized. The V gene is TRBV10-2, the J gene TRBJ2-7; D is perhaps TRBD1 (6 bases). Trimming stripped 7 bases from V and 4 bases from J, with 23 bases between. The CDR3 extends over 16 amino acids. Germline V gene sequence: CDR1 WSHSY, CDR2 SAAADI. The CDR3 loop is CASMGALPGHLYEQYF. Written as DNA, the CDR3 is TGCGCCAGCATGGGAGCCCTACCGGGACACCTTTACGAGCAGTACTTC.